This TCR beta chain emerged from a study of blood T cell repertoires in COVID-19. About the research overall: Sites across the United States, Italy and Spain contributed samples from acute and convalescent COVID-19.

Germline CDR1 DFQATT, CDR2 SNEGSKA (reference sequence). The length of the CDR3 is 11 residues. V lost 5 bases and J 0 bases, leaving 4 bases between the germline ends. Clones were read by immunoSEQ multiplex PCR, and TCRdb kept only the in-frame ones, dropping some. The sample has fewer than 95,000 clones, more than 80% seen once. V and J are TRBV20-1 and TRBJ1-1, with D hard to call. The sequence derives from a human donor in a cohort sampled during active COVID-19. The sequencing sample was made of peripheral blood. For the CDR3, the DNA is TGCAGTGCTGTATTGAACACTGAAGCTTTCTTT. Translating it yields CSAVLNTEAFF.